This TCR beta chain was found in a study of CD8 T cells in ankylosing spondylitis. Each TCR beta library was made by quantitative 5'-RACE that incorporated molecular barcodes. Each CDR3 protein is one row after TCRdb ran MiXCR on the 5' RACE reads. The sample has just under 350,000 distinct CDR3 sequences, roughly 14% seen once. Whole-study findings and limits: What appeared characteristic of ankylosing spondylitis blood was a TCR beta motif of eight highly homologous variants. Clones linked to disease, bearing a CD8+ phenotype, were relatively rare in peripheral blood. Certain motif variants had earlier been reported in reactive arthritis synovial fluid and blood.

The germline CDR1 and CDR2 sequences are DFQATT and SNEGSKA (reference sequence). This CDR3 contains 12 residues. The junction had 8 bases not matched to a gene; V was cut back by 7 bases and J by 9 bases. The sample holds a few counts of this clonotype. What it binds is not known. Sequencing was done on a sample of blood, either unsorted or a sorted T cell fraction (not recorded which). The genes are TRBV20-1 and TRBJ2-1, with 8 positions matching TRBD2. The receptor was derived from a male donor with ankylosing spondylitis or in good health (not recorded which). The CDR3 spells CSGKTGLGEQFF. The CDR3 DNA reads as TGCAGTGGAAAGACGGGACTAGGTGAGCAGTTCTTC.